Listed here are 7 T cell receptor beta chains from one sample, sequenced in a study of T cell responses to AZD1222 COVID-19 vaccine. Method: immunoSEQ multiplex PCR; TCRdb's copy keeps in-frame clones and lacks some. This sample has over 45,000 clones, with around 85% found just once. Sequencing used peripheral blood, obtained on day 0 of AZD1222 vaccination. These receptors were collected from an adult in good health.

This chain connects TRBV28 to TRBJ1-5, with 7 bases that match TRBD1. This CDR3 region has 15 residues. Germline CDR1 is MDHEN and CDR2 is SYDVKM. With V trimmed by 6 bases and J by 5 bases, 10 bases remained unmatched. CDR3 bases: TGTGCCAGCAGGCGGAGAGGGGGCGAGTATCAGCCCCAGCATTTT. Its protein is CASRRRGGEYQPQHF.

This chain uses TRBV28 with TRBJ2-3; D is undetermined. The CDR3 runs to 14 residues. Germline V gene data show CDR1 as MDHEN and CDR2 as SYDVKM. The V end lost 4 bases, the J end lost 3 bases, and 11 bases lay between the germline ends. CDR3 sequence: CASSSVISTDTQYF. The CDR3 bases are TGTGCCAGCAGTTCCGTCATTAGTACAGATACGCAGTATTTT.

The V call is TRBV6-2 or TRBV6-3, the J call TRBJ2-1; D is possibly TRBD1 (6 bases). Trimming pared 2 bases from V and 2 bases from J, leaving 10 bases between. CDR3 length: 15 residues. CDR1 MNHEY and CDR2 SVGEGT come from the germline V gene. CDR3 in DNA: TGTGCCAGCAGTTACCAAGGGGGTACCTACAATGAGCAGTTCTTC. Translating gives CASSYQGGTYNEQFF.

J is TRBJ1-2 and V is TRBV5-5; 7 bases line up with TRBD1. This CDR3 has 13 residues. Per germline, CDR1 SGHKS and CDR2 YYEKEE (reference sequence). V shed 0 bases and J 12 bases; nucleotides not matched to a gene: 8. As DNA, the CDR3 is TGTGCCAGCAGCTTGGTGTCAGGGGGGAGTCACACCTTC. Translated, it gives CASSLVSGGSHTF.

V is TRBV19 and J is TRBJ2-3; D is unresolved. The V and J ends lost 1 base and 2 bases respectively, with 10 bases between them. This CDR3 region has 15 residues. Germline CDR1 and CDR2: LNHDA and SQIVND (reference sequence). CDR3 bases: TGTGCCAGTAGTATAGTCGGTAGACTCACAGATACGCAGTATTTT. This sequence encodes CASSIVGRLTDTQYF.

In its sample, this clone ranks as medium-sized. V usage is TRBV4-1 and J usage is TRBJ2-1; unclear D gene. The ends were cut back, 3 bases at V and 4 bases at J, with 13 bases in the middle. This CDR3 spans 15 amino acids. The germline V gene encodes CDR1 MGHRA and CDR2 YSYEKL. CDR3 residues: CASSQPWNTYNEQFF. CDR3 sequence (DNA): TGCGCCAGCAGCCAGCCCTGGAACACTTACAATGAGCAGTTCTTC.

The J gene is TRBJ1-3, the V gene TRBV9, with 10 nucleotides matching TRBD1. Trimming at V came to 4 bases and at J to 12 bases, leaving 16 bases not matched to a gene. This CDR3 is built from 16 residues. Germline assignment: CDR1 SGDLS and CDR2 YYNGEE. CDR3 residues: CASSPRSGQGGAGIYF. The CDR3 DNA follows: TGTGCCAGCAGCCCCCGTTCCGGACAGGGGGGCGCCGGCATATATTTT. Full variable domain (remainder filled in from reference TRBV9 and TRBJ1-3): DSGVTQTPKHLITATGQRVTLRCSPRSGDLSVYWYQQSLDQGLQFLIQYYNGEERAKGNILERFSAQQFPDLHSELNLSSLELGDSALYFCASSPRSGQGGAGIYFGEGSWLTVV.